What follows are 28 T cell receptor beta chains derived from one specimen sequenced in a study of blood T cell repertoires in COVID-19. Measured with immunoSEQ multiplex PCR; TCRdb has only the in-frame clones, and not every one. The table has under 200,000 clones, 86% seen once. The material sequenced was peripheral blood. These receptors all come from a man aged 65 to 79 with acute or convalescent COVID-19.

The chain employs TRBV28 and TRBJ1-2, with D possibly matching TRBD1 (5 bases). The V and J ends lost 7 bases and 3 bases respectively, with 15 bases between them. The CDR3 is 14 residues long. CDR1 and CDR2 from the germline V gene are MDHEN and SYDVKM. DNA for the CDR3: TGTGCCAGCAACCTCGCGGGGGGAGACTATGGCTACACCTTC. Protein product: CASNLAGGDYGYTF.

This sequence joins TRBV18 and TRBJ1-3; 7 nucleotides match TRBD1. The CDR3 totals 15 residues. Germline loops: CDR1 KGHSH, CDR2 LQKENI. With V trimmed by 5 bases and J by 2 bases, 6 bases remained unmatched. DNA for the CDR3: TGTGCCAGCTCAGGAACAGGGGACCCTGGAAACACCATATATTTT. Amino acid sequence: CASSGTGDPGNTIYF. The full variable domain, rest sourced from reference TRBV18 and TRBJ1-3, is NAGVMQNPRHLVRRRGQEARLRCSPMKGHSHVYWYRQLPEEGLKFMVYLQKENIIDESGMPKERFSAEFPKEGPSILRIQQVVRGDSAAYFCASSGTGDPGNTIYFGEGSWLTVV.

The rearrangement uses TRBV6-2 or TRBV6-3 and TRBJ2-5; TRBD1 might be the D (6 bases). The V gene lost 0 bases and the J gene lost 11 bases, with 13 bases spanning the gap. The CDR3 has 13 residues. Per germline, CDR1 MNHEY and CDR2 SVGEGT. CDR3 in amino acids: CASSYSRQGYQYF. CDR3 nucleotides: TGTGCCAGCAGTTACTCGAGGCAGGGGTATCAGTACTTC.

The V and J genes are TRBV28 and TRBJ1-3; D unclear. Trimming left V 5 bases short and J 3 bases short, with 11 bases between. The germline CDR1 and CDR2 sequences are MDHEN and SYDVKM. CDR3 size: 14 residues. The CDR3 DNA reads TGTGCCAGCAGTCGTACCGCGTATGGAAACACCATATATTTT. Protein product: CASSRTAYGNTIYF. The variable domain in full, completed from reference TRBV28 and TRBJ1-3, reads DVKVTQSSRYLVKRTGEKVFLECVQDMDHENMFWYRQDPGLGLRLIYFSYDVKMKEKGDIPEGYSVSREKKERFSLILESASTNQTSMYLCASSRTAYGNTIYFGEGSWLTVV.

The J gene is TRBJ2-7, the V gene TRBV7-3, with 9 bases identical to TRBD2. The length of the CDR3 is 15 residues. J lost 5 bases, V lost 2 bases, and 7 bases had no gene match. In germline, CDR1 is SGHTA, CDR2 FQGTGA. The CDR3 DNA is TGTGCCAGCAGCTTACGATTAGCGGGAGTACACGAGCAGTACTTC. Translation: CASSLRLAGVHEQYF.

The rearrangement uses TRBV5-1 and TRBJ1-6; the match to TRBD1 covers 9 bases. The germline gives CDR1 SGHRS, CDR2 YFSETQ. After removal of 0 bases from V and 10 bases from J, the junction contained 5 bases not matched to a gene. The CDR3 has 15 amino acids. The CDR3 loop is CASSLEQGARSPLHF. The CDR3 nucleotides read TGCGCCAGCAGCTTGGAACAGGGGGCTAGGTCACCCCTCCACTTT.

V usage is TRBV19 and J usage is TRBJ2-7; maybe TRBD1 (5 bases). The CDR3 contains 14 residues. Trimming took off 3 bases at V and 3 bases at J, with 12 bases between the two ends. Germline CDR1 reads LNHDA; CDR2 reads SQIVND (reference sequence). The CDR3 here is CASSIPGQSYEQYF. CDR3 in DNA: TGTGCCAGTAGTATTCCTGGACAAAGCTACGAGCAGTACTTC.

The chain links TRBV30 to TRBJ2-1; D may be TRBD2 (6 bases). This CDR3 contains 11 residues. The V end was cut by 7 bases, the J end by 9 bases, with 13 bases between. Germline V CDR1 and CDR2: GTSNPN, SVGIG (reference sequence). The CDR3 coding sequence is TGTGCCTCGGGCGTCGGGGGTGAGCAGTTCTTC. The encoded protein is CASGVGGEQFF.

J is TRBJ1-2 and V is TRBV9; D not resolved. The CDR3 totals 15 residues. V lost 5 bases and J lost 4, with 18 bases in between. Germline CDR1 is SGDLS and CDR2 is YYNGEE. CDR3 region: CASSLTDSSGYGYTF. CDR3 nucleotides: TGTGCCAGCAGTCTGACGGACTCCTCGGGCTATGGCTACACCTTC.

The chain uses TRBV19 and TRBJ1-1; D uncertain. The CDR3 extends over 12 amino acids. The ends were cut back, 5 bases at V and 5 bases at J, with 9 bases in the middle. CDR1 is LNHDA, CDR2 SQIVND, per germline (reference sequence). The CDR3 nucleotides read TGTGCCAGTAGTTTCCGGAGAACTGAAGCTTTCTTT. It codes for CASSFRRTEAFF.

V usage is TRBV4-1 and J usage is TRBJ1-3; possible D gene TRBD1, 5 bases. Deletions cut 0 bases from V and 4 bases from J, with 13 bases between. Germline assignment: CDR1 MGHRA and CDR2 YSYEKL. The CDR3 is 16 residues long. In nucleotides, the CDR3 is TGCGCCAGCAGCCAAGACCGGGCCAGGGCGGGAAACACCATATATTTT. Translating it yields CASSQDRARAGNTIYF.

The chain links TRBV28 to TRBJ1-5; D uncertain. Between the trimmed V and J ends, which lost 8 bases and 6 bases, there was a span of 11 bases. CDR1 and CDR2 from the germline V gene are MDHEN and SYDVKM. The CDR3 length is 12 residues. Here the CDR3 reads CASLAGGQPQHF. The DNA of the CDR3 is TGTGCCAGCCTGGCAGGAGGTCAGCCCCAGCATTTT.

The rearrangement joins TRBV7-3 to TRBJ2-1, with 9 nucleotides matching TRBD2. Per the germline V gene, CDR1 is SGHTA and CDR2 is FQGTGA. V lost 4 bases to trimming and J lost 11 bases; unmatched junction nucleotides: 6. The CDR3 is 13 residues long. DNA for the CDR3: TGTGCCAGCAGCTCTAAGACTAGCGGACAGCAGTTCTTC. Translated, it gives CASSSKTSGQQFF. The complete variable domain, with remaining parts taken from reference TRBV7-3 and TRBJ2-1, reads GAGVSQTPSNKVTEKGKYVELRCDPISGHTALYWYRQSLGQGPEFLIYFQGTGAADDSGLPNDRFFAVRPEGSVSTLKIQRTERGDSAVYLCASSSKTSGQQFFGPGTRLTVL.

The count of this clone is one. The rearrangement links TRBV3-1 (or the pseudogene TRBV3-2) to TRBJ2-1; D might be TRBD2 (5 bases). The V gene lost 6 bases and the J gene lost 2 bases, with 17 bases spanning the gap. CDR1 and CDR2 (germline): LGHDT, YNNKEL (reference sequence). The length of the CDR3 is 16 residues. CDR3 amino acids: CASSDLRGVAYNEQFF. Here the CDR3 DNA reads TGTGCCAGCAGTGACCTCCGGGGTGTGGCCTACAATGAGCAGTTCTTC.

In DNA form, the CDR3 reads TGTGCCAGCAGTCGGGGGGGACTAGCGGGGTACAATGAGCAGTTCTTC. This codes for CASSRGGLAGYNEQFF. The J gene is TRBJ2-1, the V gene TRBV28; 13 bases are shared with TRBD2. CDR1 and CDR2 from the germline V gene are MDHEN and SYDVKM. The length of the CDR3 is 16 residues. V lost 5 bases to trimming and J lost 4 bases; unmatched junction nucleotides: 5.

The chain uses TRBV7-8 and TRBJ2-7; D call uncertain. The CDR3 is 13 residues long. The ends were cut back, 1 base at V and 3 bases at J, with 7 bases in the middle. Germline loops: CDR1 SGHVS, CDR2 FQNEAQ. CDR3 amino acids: CASSLVQNYEQYF. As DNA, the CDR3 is TGTGCCAGCAGCTTAGTACAGAACTACGAGCAGTACTTC.

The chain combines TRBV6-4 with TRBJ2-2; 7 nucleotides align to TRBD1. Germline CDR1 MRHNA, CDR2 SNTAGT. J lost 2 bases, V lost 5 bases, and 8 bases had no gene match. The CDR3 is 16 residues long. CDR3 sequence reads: CASSPRTGGNTGELFF. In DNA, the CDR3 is TGTGCCAGCAGTCCCCGGACAGGCGGAAACACCGGGGAGCTGTTTTTT.

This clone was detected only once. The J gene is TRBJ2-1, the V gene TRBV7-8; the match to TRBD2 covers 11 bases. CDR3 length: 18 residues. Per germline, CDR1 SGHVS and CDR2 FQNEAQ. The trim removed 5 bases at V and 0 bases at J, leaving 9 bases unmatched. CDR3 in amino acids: CASSRWVSGRDSYNEQFF. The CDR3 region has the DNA TGTGCCAGCAGCCGATGGGTTAGCGGGAGGGACTCCTACAATGAGCAGTTCTTC.

The CDR3 nucleotides are TGCGCCAGCAGCCCTGGCGGGGTAGGCGAAAAACTGTTTTTT. Amino acid sequence: CASSPGGVGEKLFF. The chain carries TRBV5-1 and TRBJ1-4; D uncertain. The CDR3 covers 14 residues. Germline CDR1 reads SGHRS; CDR2 reads YFSETQ. V was clipped by 4 bases and J by 8 bases, with 15 bases between them. Combining the CDR3 with reference TRBV5-1 and TRBJ1-4 gives the whole variable domain KAGVTQTPRYLIKTRGQQVTLSCSPISGHRSVSWYQQTPGQGLQFLFEYFSETQRNKGNFPGRFSGRQFSNSRSEMNVSTLELGDSALYLCASSPGGVGEKLFFGSGTQLSVL.

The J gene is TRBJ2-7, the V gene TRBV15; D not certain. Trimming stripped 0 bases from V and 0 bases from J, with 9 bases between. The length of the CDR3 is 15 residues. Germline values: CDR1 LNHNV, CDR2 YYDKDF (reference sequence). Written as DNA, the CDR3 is TGTGCCACCAGCAGAGATCACGCTACCTCCTACGAGCAGTACTTC. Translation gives CATSRDHATSYEQYF.

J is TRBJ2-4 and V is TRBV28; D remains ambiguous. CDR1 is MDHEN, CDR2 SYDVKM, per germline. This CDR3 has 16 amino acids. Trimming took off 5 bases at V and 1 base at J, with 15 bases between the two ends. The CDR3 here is CASSPSSPEAKNIQYF. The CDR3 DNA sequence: TGTGCCAGCAGTCCGAGCTCTCCGGAGGCCAAAAACATTCAGTACTTC. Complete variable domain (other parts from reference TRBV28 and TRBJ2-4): DVKVTQSSRYLVKRTGEKVFLECVQDMDHENMFWYRQDPGLGLRLIYFSYDVKMKEKGDIPEGYSVSREKKERFSLILESASTNQTSMYLCASSPSSPEAKNIQYFGAGTRLSVL.

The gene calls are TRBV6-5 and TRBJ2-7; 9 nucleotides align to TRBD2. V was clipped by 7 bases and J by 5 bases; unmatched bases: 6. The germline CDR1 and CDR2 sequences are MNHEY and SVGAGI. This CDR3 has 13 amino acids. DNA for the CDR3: TGTGCCAGCAAGAGAGCGGGAGGTCACGAGCAGTACTTC. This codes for CASKRAGGHEQYF.

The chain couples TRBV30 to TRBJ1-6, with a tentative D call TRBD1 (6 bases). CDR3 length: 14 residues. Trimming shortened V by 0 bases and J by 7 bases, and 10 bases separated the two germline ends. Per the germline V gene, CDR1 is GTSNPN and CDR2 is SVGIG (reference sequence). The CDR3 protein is CAWSVARGNSPLHF. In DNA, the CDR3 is TGTGCCTGGAGTGTAGCCAGGGGAAATTCACCCCTCCACTTT.

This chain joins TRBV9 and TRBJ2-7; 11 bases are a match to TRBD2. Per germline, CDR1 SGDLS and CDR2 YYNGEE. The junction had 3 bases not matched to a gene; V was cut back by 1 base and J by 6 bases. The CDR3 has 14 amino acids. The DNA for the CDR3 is TGTGCCAGCAGCGTAATAGCGGGAGGGGCCGAGCAGTACTTC. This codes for CASSVIAGGAEQYF.

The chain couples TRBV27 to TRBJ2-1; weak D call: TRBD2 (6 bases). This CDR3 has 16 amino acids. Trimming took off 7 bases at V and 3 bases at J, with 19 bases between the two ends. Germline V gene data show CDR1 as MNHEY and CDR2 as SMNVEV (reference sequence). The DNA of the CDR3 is TGTGCCAGCATCCCCAGCGGAGGGGAGGTCTACAATGAGCAGTTCTTC. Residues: CASIPSGGEVYNEQFF.

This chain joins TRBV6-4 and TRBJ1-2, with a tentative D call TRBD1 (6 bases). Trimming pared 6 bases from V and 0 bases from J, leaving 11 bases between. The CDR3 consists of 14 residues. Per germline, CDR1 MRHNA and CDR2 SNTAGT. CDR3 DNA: TGTGCCAGCAGAAGGACAGCTGCTAACTATGGCTACACCTTC. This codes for CASRRTAANYGYTF.

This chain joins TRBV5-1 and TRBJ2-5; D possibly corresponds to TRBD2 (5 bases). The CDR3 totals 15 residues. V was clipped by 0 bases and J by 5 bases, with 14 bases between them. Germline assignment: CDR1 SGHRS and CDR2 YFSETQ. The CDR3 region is CASSLVSGIAETQYF. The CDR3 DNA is TGCGCCAGCAGCTTGGTTTCGGGGATAGCGGAGACCCAGTACTTC.

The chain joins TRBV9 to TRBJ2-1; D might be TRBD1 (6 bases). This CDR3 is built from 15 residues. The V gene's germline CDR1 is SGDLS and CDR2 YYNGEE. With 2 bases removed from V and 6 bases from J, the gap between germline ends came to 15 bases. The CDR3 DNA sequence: TGTGCCAGCAGCGTTTCAGGGGCTTCCGGCAATGAGCAGTTCTTC. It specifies CASSVSGASGNEQFF.